This TCR beta chain was retrieved from a study of cytomegalovirus exposure and HLA in healthy donors. Trimming cost V 0 bases and J 1 base, with 6 bases left between them. The CDR3 is 14 residues long. CDR1 is SGHDT, CDR2 YYEEEE, per germline. PCR involved 60 Vbeta and 13 Jbeta primers. TCRdb's copy holds only in-frame clones and misses some; the assay was immunoSEQ multiplex PCR. Seen here are about 150,000 clones, approximately 80% observed once, and the top ten hold about 15%. Material: PBMCs. The receptor was isolated from a woman aged 40 to 50 in good health and CMV-seronegative. This chain uses TRBV5-6 with TRBJ2-3; the D is unclear. CDR3 sequence reads: CASSLESGTDTQYF. CDR3 nucleotide sequence: TGTGCCAGCAGCTTGGAATCTGGCACAGATACGCAGTATTTT.